Listed here are 21 T cell receptor beta chains from one sample, sequenced in a study of T cell responses to AZD1222 COVID-19 vaccine. The protocol was immunoSEQ multiplex PCR, while the TCRdb copy is restricted to in-frame clones and leaves out a portion. Counted here are some 150,000 clones, about 86% occurring once; the ten biggest clones make up approximately 4.7%. The specimen comprised peripheral blood, sampled 28 days after the second AZD1222 dose. The receptor source for this set is an adult who received the AZD1222 COVID-19 vaccine.

The chain recombines TRBV12-5 with TRBJ2-5; D gene ambiguous. V lost 2 bases to trimming and J lost 1 base, with 8 bases between them. The germline V gene encodes CDR1 LGHNT and CDR2 FRNRAP. The CDR3 contains 14 residues. The CDR3 nucleotides are TGTGCTAGTGGTTTGATAGGGCTCCAAGAGACCCAGTACTTC. Protein product: CASGLIGLQETQYF.

J is TRBJ2-7 and V is TRBV10-3; D is possibly TRBD2 (6 bases). The CDR3 has 15 amino acids. The germline V gene has CDR1 ENHRY and CDR2 SYGVKD. Trimming removed 0 bases at V and 3 bases at J, with 12 bases between. The CDR3 nucleotides read TGTGCCATCAGTGAGTCGGGGGACTCAGGCTACGAGCAGTACTTC. Its protein is CAISESGDSGYEQYF.

This clone occurred once. The rearrangement uses TRBV18 and TRBJ1-2; D remains unclear. V dropped 6 bases and J dropped 8 bases, with 13 bases sitting between them. CDR1 is KGHSH, CDR2 LQKENI, per germline. The CDR3 totals 12 residues. Here the CDR3 reads CASSSPAVGYTF. As DNA, the CDR3 is TGTGCCAGCTCTTCTCCCGCGGTCGGCTACACCTTC.

This chain joins TRBV27 and TRBJ1-5; TRBD1 is a possible D gene (5 bases). Trimming removed 5 bases at V and 3 bases at J, with 11 bases between. This CDR3 region has 14 residues. Germline lookup yields CDR1 MNHEY and CDR2 SMNVEV (reference sequence). The CDR3 nucleotides are TGTGCCAGCAGTCTCCCAGGGCCCAATCAGCCCCAGCATTTT. This gives the protein CASSLPGPNQPQHF.

This chain joins TRBV4-1 and TRBJ1-2; D might be TRBD1 (6 bases). CDR3 length equals 14 residues. Germline CDR1 and CDR2: MGHRA and YSYEKL. V was shortened by 1 base and J by 4 bases, with 10 bases between the two germline ends. The CDR3 DNA reads as TGCGCCAGCAGCCAAGGTGACAGGACCTATGGCTACACCTTC. Its translation: CASSQGDRTYGYTF.

V gene TRBV7-9 combines with J gene TRBJ2-1; the D gene is possibly TRBD1 (6 bases). Per the germline V gene, CDR1 is SEHNR and CDR2 is FQNEAQ (reference sequence). CDR3 length: 16 residues. The V gene lost 1 base and the J gene lost 8 bases, with 18 bases spanning the gap. Written as DNA, the CDR3 is TGTGCCAGCAGCTTAGGACAGGAAAATCCGTACGATGAGCAGTTCTTC. It encodes CASSLGQENPYDEQFF.

J is TRBJ1-6 and V is TRBV28, with D possibly TRBD1 on 6 matching bases. V lost 2 bases and J lost 6, with 14 bases in between. This CDR3 region has 16 residues. CDR1 and CDR2 from the germline V gene are MDHEN and SYDVKM. The CDR3 nucleotides are TGTGCCAGCAGTTTACTGGGGGCCCAAAGTAATTCACCCCTCCACTTT. Amino acids: CASSLLGAQSNSPLHF.

This clone was seen a few times. The chain joins TRBV7-7 to TRBJ2-7; perhaps TRBD1 as D (6 bases). The V end lost 1 base, the J end lost 3 bases, and 16 bases lay between the germline ends. This CDR3 is built from 16 residues. Germline CDR1 and CDR2: SSHAT and FNYEAQ (reference sequence). CDR3 loop: CASSLGNRDLGYEQYF. The CDR3 DNA reads TGTGCCAGCAGCTTAGGAAACAGGGATTTAGGCTACGAGCAGTACTTC. The full variable domain, completed using reference TRBV7-7 and TRBJ2-7, is GAGVSQSPRYKVTKRGQDVTLRCDPISSHATLYWYQQALGQGPEFLTYFNYEAQPDKSGLPSDRFSAERPEGSISTLTIQRTEQRDSAMYRCASSLGNRDLGYEQYFGPGTRLTVT.

V usage is TRBV27 and J usage is TRBJ1-1; D is perhaps TRBD1 (5 bases). Trimming took 2 bases from V and 4 from J, leaving 11 bases between them. CDR1 is MNHEY, CDR2 SMNVEV, per germline (reference sequence). The CDR3 extends over 14 amino acids. Here the CDR3 DNA reads TGTGCCAGCAGTTTAAGCGGGGGTGGCACTGAAGCTTTCTTT. Translated: CASSLSGGGTEAFF.

The chain employs TRBV7-6 and TRBJ1-3; D remains ambiguous. This CDR3 contains 13 residues. V was pared by 4 bases and J by 2 bases, with 6 bases between. Germline V lookup: CDR1 SGHVS, CDR2 FNYEAQ. The CDR3 spells CASSSGTGNTIYF. DNA for the CDR3: TGTGCCAGCAGCTCGGGAACTGGAAACACCATATATTTT.

The chain employs TRBV6-5 and TRBJ1-3; D uncertain. The CDR3 loop spans 16 amino acids. The germline CDR1 and CDR2 sequences are MNHEY and SVGAGI. V lost 0 bases, J lost 4 bases, and 13 bases lay in between. CDR3 region: CASSYSWGTGGNTIYF. DNA for the CDR3: TGTGCCAGCAGTTACTCTTGGGGTACGGGGGGAAACACCATATATTTT.

In this sample, this clone turned up a few times. The rearrangement links TRBV6-1 to TRBJ1-6, with D perhaps TRBD1 (6 bases). V dropped 3 bases and J dropped 7 bases, with 13 bases sitting between them. Germline-derived CDR1 and CDR2 are MNHNS and SASEGT. The CDR3 has 15 residues. The CDR3 region is CASSDRGGLNSPLHF. The CDR3 nucleotides read TGTGCCAGCAGTGACCGGGGGGGGCTGAATTCACCCCTCCACTTT.

This clone was found once. V usage is TRBV27 and J usage is TRBJ2-3, with 8 bases matching TRBD2. Germline V gene sequence: CDR1 MNHEY, CDR2 SMNVEV (reference sequence). J was trimmed by 2 bases and V by 7 bases; bases with no gene match: 8. The CDR3 runs to 15 residues. CDR3 residues: CASTRKGLVTDTQYF. CDR3 in DNA: TGTGCCAGCACCAGAAAGGGACTAGTCACAGATACGCAGTATTTT.

This chain uses TRBV10-3 with TRBJ1-2, with no clear D. The CDR3 is 14 residues long. Germline loops: CDR1 ENHRY, CDR2 SYGVKD. V lost 2 bases to trimming and J lost 2 bases, with 9 bases between them. CDR3 DNA: TGTGCCATCAGTGAGGGTATGAAAAACTATGGCTACACCTTC. It encodes CAISEGMKNYGYTF.

The V and J genes are TRBV18 and TRBJ2-1; 9 nucleotides match TRBD2. With V trimmed by 2 bases and J by 3 bases, 8 bases remained unmatched. The CDR3 consists of 17 residues. The germline CDR1 and CDR2 sequences are KGHSH and LQKENI. The CDR3 loop is CASSPWASGTLYNEQFF. The CDR3 DNA follows: TGTGCCAGCTCACCATGGGCTAGCGGGACCCTCTACAATGAGCAGTTCTTC.

This chain links TRBV2 with TRBJ2-6; D remains ambiguous. CDR1 and CDR2 from the germline V gene are SNHLY and FYNNEI. V was clipped by 10 bases and J by 1 base, with 8 bases between them. The CDR3 runs 13 residues. CDR3 sequence reads: CATRDSGANVLTF. In DNA form, the CDR3 reads TGTGCCACCCGAGATTCTGGGGCCAACGTCCTGACTTTC.

There are a few counts of this clone. The V gene is TRBV27, the J gene TRBJ1-2; TRBD1 agrees at 7 bases. This CDR3 comprises 12 residues. The V segment lost 3 bases and the J segment 8 bases; nucleotides outside the gene matches: 3. Germline V gives CDR1 MNHEY, CDR2 SMNVEV (reference sequence). CDR3 residues: CASSFQGGGYTF. The CDR3 nucleotides are TGTGCCAGCAGTTTCCAGGGGGGAGGCTACACCTTC.

This clone was seen once. The gene calls are TRBV5-1 and TRBJ2-5, with 8 bases identical to TRBD1. The CDR3 totals 15 residues. Unmatched junction bases numbered 6, after V lost 0 bases and J lost 5 bases. Germline CDR1 is SGHRS and CDR2 is YFSETQ. This CDR3 reads CASSLVAGGQETQYF. The CDR3 DNA follows: TGCGCCAGCAGCTTGGTGGCAGGGGGCCAGGAGACCCAGTACTTC.

The V call is TRBV7-2, the J call TRBJ1-1, with no clear D. The CDR3 has 13 residues. CDR1 SGHTA and CDR2 FQGNSA come from the germline V gene. The ends were cut back, 3 bases at V and 6 bases at J, with 11 bases in the middle. CDR3 DNA sequence: TGTGCCAGCAGCTTTAGGGTTAGCTCTGAAGCTTTCTTT. This encodes CASSFRVSSEAFF.

The genes are TRBV6-5 and TRBJ1-4; D remains unclear. The CDR3 consists of 15 residues. Germline-derived CDR1 and CDR2 are MNHEY and SVGAGI. V shed 1 base and J shed 3 bases, with 9 bases lying between them. The CDR3 is CASSYWRSANEKLFF. CDR3 nucleotides: TGTGCCAGCAGTTACTGGCGTTCGGCTAATGAAAAACTGTTTTTT.

The chain uses TRBV19 and TRBJ1-5; D gene unclear. Germline loops: CDR1 LNHDA, CDR2 SQIVND (reference sequence). With 1 base removed from V and 5 bases from J, the gap between germline ends came to 9 bases. The CDR3 runs to 14 residues. The chain's CDR3 is CASSIVGEDQPQHF. CDR3 bases: TGTGCCAGTAGTATAGTGGGTGAGGATCAGCCCCAGCATTTT.